The 30 T cell receptor beta chains given below trace back to one sample, sequenced in a study of patients and donors after allogeneic stem cell transplantation. TCRdb re-called the RT-PCR reads with MiXCR, one entry per CDR3 protein. This table holds roughly 21,000 distinct CDR3 sequences, under 30% found once. Sequenced material: blood, either unsorted or a sorted T cell fraction (not recorded which). The receptor source for this set is a human donor who was either an allogeneic HSCT recipient or a stem cell or donor lymphocyte infusion donor (not recorded which). It is not recorded whose cells these are; they may come from a transplant donor.

This clonotype was recorded at least ten times. The J gene is TRBJ1-1, the V gene TRBV29-1, with a weak D call TRBD1 (6 bases). V shed 4 bases and J shed 1 base, with 7 bases lying between them. Germline lookup yields CDR1 SQVTM and CDR2 ANQGSEA. The CDR3 is made up of 12 amino acids. The CDR3 DNA is TGCAGCGTTGTGACAGGGAACACTGAAGCTTTCTTT. It encodes CSVVTGNTEAFF. The entire variable domain, with the rest obtained from reference TRBV29-1 and TRBJ1-1, is as follows: SAVISQKPSRDICQRGTSLTIQCQVDSQVTMMFWYRQQPGQSLTLIATANQGSEATYESGFVIDKFPISRPNLTFSTLTVSNMSPEDSSIYLCSVVTGNTEAFFGQGTRLTVV.

This clonotype was seen a handful of times. This sequence joins TRBV6-1 and TRBJ1-1; D is ambiguous. The germline V gene has CDR1 MNHNS and CDR2 SASEGT. With 3 bases removed from V and 1 base from J, the gap between germline ends came to 15 bases. The CDR3 totals 16 residues. In nucleotides, the CDR3 is TGTGCCAGCAGTGATGGGCCAGGCCAGTGGAACACTGAAGCTTTCTTT. It encodes CASSDGPGQWNTEAFF.

This clonotype showed up just a few times. The chain joins TRBV5-1 to TRBJ2-3; D gene unclear. Per the germline V gene, CDR1 is SGHRS and CDR2 is YFSETQ. The germline V and J ends were trimmed by 7 bases and 2 bases, with 5 bases remaining between them. This CDR3 region has 11 residues. The CDR3 DNA sequence: TGCGCCAGCGGTAACACAGATACGCAGTATTTT. Residues: CASGNTDTQYF.

This chain connects TRBV6-7 to TRBJ2-4; no reliable D call. TRBV6-7 has ORF status, its function being uncertain. The CDR3 is made up of 17 amino acids. The V end lost 11 bases, the J end lost 0 bases, and 23 bases lay between the germline ends. CDR3 protein: CADRSEQTPSAKNIQYF. As DNA, the CDR3 is TGTGCCGACCGATCAGAACAAACCCCATCAGCCAAAAACATTCAGTACTTC.

This rearrangement joins TRBV27 to TRBJ1-4; D not certain. With 10 bases removed from V and 6 bases from J, the gap between germline ends came to 18 bases. Germline loops: CDR1 MNHEY, CDR2 SMNVEV (reference sequence). CDR3 length: 14 residues. The CDR3 is CATRSPLRDEKLFF. CDR3 nucleotides: TGTGCCACGCGAAGTCCCCTTCGCGATGAAAAACTGTTTTTT.

This clonotype has a handful of counts. The rearrangement joins TRBV20-1 to TRBJ2-7; D is unresolved. V was clipped by 3 bases and J by 2 bases, with 11 bases between them. In germline, CDR1 is DFQATT, CDR2 SNEGSKA (reference sequence). The CDR3 is 13 amino acids. CDR3 in DNA: TGCAGTGCTAGTGGCCACGGCCCCTACGAGCAGTACGTC. Its protein product is CSASGHGPYEQYV.

Ten or more counts support this clonotype. The chain has TRBV30 and TRBJ1-5; maybe TRBD1 (5 bases). The length of the CDR3 is 15 residues. CDR1 GTSNPN and CDR2 SVGIG come from the germline V gene (reference sequence). Trimming cost V 3 bases and J 4 bases, with 16 bases left between them. CDR3 DNA sequence: TGTGCCTGGAGGCAGCCGGGACGCCGAAATCAGCCCCAGCATTTT. Protein: CAWRQPGRRNQPQHF. Full variable domain (rest looked up from reference TRBV30 and TRBJ1-5): SQTIHQWPATLVQPVGSPLSLECTVEGTSNPNLYWYRQAAGRGLQLLFYSVGIGQISSEVPQNLSASRPQDRQFILSSKKLLLSDSGFYLCAWRQPGRRNQPQHFGDGTRLSIL.

The CDR3 nucleotides read TGCGCCAGCAGCTTGGACAGTAGGGATGGCTACACCTTC. Protein product: CASSLDSRDGYTF. V usage is TRBV5-1 and J usage is TRBJ1-2; D is unclear. The CDR3 has 13 residues. The germline CDR1 and CDR2 sequences are SGHRS and YFSETQ. V shed 0 bases and J shed 6 bases, with 9 bases lying between them.

Written as DNA, the CDR3 is TGTGCCAGCAGCTTAGGCGGACAGGGGAACACTGAAGCTTTCTTT. Residues: CASSLGGQGNTEAFF. This chain uses TRBV7-6 with TRBJ1-1; 8 positions match TRBD1. Germline V gene data show CDR1 as SGHVS and CDR2 as FNYEAQ. The ends lost 1 base at V and 1 base at J; junction bases unmatched: 2. The CDR3 extends over 15 amino acids.

V gene TRBV5-6 combines with J gene TRBJ2-1; weak D call: TRBD1 (6 bases). The V gene's germline CDR1 is SGHDT and CDR2 YYEEEE. The CDR3 contains 15 residues. Trimming removed 4 bases from V and 2 bases from J, with 13 bases in between. The CDR3 region is CASSKQGSAYNEQFF. DNA for the CDR3: TGTGCCAGCAGCAAACAGGGCAGCGCCTACAATGAGCAGTTCTTC. Complete variable domain (other parts from reference TRBV5-6 and TRBJ2-1): DAGVTQSPTHLIKTRGQQVTLRCSPKSGHDTVSWYQQALGQGPQFIFQYYEEEERQRGNFPDRFSGHQFPNYSSELNVNALLLGDSALYLCASSKQGSAYNEQFFGPGTRLTVL.

The chain carries TRBV6-5 and TRBJ1-2; no reliable D call. CDR1 and CDR2 (germline): MNHEY, SVGAGI. This CDR3 has 13 amino acids. V lost 7 bases and J lost 7, with 16 bases in between. The CDR3 spells CASTHQIGVGYTF. CDR3 nucleotides: TGTGCCAGCACCCATCAAATCGGGGTTGGCTACACCTTC.

The chain is built from TRBV12-3 or TRBV12-4 and TRBJ1-3; 10 nucleotides line up with TRBD1. CDR3 size: 18 residues. J lost 0 bases, V lost 2 bases, and 7 bases had no gene match. The CDR3 is CASSLLRQGALSGNTIYF. CDR3 sequence (DNA): TGTGCCAGCAGTTTACTCCGACAGGGGGCACTCTCTGGAAACACCATATATTTT.

The chain carries TRBV28 and TRBJ1-2; TRBD1 aligns across 11 bases. Germline CDR1 is MDHEN and CDR2 is SYDVKM. This CDR3 comprises 14 residues. Unmatched junction bases numbered 4, after V lost 6 bases and J lost 4 bases. The CDR3 DNA follows: TGTGCCAGCAGCCTTGGACAGGGGGCCTATGGCTACACCTTC. This gives the protein CASSLGQGAYGYTF.

This clonotype was seen more than once but under ten times. The CDR3 protein is CSASPSGGSSSYEQYF. The DNA of the CDR3 is TGCAGTGCTAGTCCTAGCGGGGGGTCCAGCTCCTACGAGCAGTACTTC. The V call is TRBV20-1, the J call TRBJ2-7; 11 nucleotides align to TRBD2. CDR3 length equals 16 residues. V trimming: 3 bases; J trimming: 0 bases; junction bases outside the gene matches: 7. The germline gives CDR1 DFQATT, CDR2 SNEGSKA (reference sequence).

This clonotype appeared many times. V gene TRBV6-5 combines with J gene TRBJ1-1; the D is unclear. The CDR3 contains 15 residues. Germline CDR1 MNHEY, CDR2 SVGAGI. V was pared by 0 bases and J by 0 bases, with 8 bases between. The CDR3 coding sequence is TGTGCCAGCAGTTACTCGGGAGGGCTGAACACTGAAGCTTTCTTT. Residues: CASSYSGGLNTEAFF.

This sequence joins TRBV24-1 and TRBJ2-7; 8 positions match TRBD1. This CDR3 comprises 14 residues. V gave up 0 bases and J gave up 6 bases; unmatched junction bases: 3. Germline lookup yields CDR1 KGHDR and CDR2 SFDVKD. CDR3 bases: TGTGCCACCAGTGATTTGCGGACAGGGAGCGAGCAGTACTTC. Residues: CATSDLRTGSEQYF.

This clonotype was counted a few times. The chain uses TRBV20-1 and TRBJ1-5, with D hard to call. The CDR3 runs to 16 residues. Trimming took 4 bases from V and 2 from J, leaving 18 bases between them. CDR1 DFQATT and CDR2 SNEGSKA come from the germline V gene (reference sequence). The CDR3 nucleotides are TGCAGTGCTATTATCCCCTGGCAGGCGGGCAATCAGCCCCAGCATTTT. This sequence encodes CSAIIPWQAGNQPQHF.

As to this clonotype: An end of the junction differs from the germline gene, which may be a read error. The genes are TRBV14 and TRBJ2-3; the D is unclear. Looked up from germline, CDR1 is SGHDN and CDR2 is FVKESK. The CDR3 is made up of 14 amino acids. DNA of the CDR3: TGTGCCGGCAGCCAGCACACAGCGTCAGATACGCAGTATTTT. This translates into CAGSQHTASDTQYF.

The V and J genes are TRBV5-1 and TRBJ2-1, with TRBD2 identical over 13 bases. Per the germline V gene, CDR1 is SGHRS and CDR2 is YFSETQ. The CDR3 is 16 amino acids. The V segment lost 2 bases and the J segment 7 bases; nucleotides outside the gene matches: 6. This CDR3 reads CASSFATSGGSNEQFF. The DNA for the CDR3 is TGCGCCAGCAGCTTTGCGACTAGCGGGGGGTCGAATGAGCAGTTCTTC.

The chain is built from TRBV25-1 and TRBJ1-5; 9 bases are shared with TRBD1. V gave up 2 bases and J gave up 4 bases; unmatched junction bases: 3. This CDR3 is built from 15 residues. Germline CDR1 reads MGHDK; CDR2 reads SYGVNS. The DNA of the CDR3 is TGTGCCAGCAGTGAAGGGACAGGGAGAAATCAGCCCCAGCATTTT. Translation: CASSEGTGRNQPQHF.

This clonotype was seen many times. The chain joins TRBV12-3 or TRBV12-4 to TRBJ1-1; D gene ambiguous. The CDR3 sequence is 14 residues long. Trimming cost V 2 bases and J 3 bases, with 10 bases left between them. CDR3 residues: CASSLWRVHTEAFF. CDR3 coding DNA: TGTGCCAGCAGTTTATGGAGGGTACACACTGAAGCTTTCTTT.

This rearrangement joins TRBV9 to TRBJ2-3, with D possibly being TRBD2 (6 bases). The CDR3 loop spans 16 amino acids. The ends were cut back, 0 bases at V and 2 bases at J, with 13 bases in the middle. Germline lookup yields CDR1 SGDLS and CDR2 YYNGEE. DNA of the CDR3: TGTGCCAGCAGCGTAGCGTTAGGCGGGGCCACAGATACGCAGTATTTT. Its translation: CASSVALGGATDTQYF.

V and J are TRBV6-2 or TRBV6-3 and TRBJ1-1; no reliable D call. The CDR3 loop spans 14 amino acids. The germline V gene encodes CDR1 MNHEY and CDR2 SVGEGT. Deletions cut 5 bases from V and 4 bases from J, with 14 bases between. The CDR3 protein is CASSLFRLSTEAFF. The CDR3 coding sequence is TGTGCCAGCAGTCTCTTTAGGCTTTCCACTGAAGCTTTCTTT.

This clonotype was detected a few times. This chain's CDR3 is CASQRTGLAGGYTF. The CDR3 DNA follows: TGTGCCAGCCAGAGGACAGGCCTCGCCGGGGGCTACACCTTC. This chain links TRBV6-2 or TRBV6-3 with TRBJ1-2; 7 bases align to TRBD1. This CDR3 spans 14 amino acids. V trimming: 8 bases; J trimming: 8 bases; junction bases outside the gene matches: 14. The germline gives CDR1 MNHEY, CDR2 SVGEGT.

This clonotype showed up just once. This rearrangement joins TRBV11-2 to TRBJ2-3; tentatively, D is TRBD2 (7 bases). Germline lookup yields CDR1 SGHAT and CDR2 FQNNGV. With 1 base removed from V and 4 bases from J, the gap between germline ends came to 12 bases. The CDR3 has 15 amino acids. CDR3 DNA: TGTGCCAGCAGCTTAGTGGGGGGGGCGTCAGATACGCAGTATTTT. Its translation: CASSLVGGASDTQYF. The variable domain in full, completed from reference TRBV11-2 and TRBJ2-3, reads EAGVAQSPRYKIIEKRQSVAFWCNPISGHATLYWYQQILGQGPKLLIQFQNNGVVDDSQLPKDRFSAERLKGVDSTLKIQPAKLEDSAVYLCASSLVGGASDTQYFGPGTRLTVL.

The DNA for the CDR3 is TGTGCCAGCAGCGTTATGAACACCGGGGAGCTGTTTTTT. It yields the protein CASSVMNTGELFF. The chain joins TRBV9 to TRBJ2-2; D uncertain. This CDR3 has 13 amino acids. Per the germline V gene, CDR1 is SGDLS and CDR2 is YYNGEE. V was clipped by 2 bases and J by 1 base, with 3 bases between them.

In its sample, this clonotype was seen once. The junction and the germline gene differ at one end; a read error may be behind it. The V call is TRBV3-1, the J call TRBJ2-1, with D perhaps assigned TRBD1 or TRBD2 (5 bases each). Looked up from germline, CDR1 is LGHDT and CDR2 is YNNKEL (reference sequence). CDR3 size: 14 residues. CDR3 DNA: TGTGCCAGCCTCGGAGCGGACAACTACAATAAGCAGTTCTTC. It encodes CASLGADNYNKQFF.

This clonotype was recorded a few times. This sequence joins TRBV18 and TRBJ1-4; D not resolved. Germline V gene sequence: CDR1 KGHSH, CDR2 LQKENI. The CDR3 runs to 13 residues. Trimming shortened V by 6 bases and J by 8 bases, and 13 bases separated the two germline ends. CDR3 protein: CASSLMEREKLFF. For the CDR3, the DNA is TGTGCCAGCTCCCTGATGGAGCGCGAAAAACTGTTTTTT.

Many counts were recorded for this clonotype. V usage is TRBV29-1 and J usage is TRBJ1-4; D gene unclear. Germline V gives CDR1 SQVTM, CDR2 ANQGSEA. This CDR3 comprises 11 residues. V gave up 4 bases and J gave up 8 bases, with 8 bases separating them. CDR3 amino acids: CSVAEGEKLFF. Written as DNA, the CDR3 is TGCAGCGTTGCGGAAGGGGAAAAACTGTTTTTT.

This clonotype was detected a few times. This chain links TRBV12-3 or TRBV12-4 with TRBJ2-1, with D possibly called TRBD1 or TRBD2 (6 bases each). CDR3 length: 13 residues. V was trimmed by 3 bases and J by 6 bases, leaving 9 bases between them. The CDR3 coding sequence is TGTGCCAGCAGTTTCGGGGGCATCAATGAGCAGTTCTTC. Translated, it gives CASSFGGINEQFF.